The next 10 T cell receptor beta chains were all read from a single sample in a study of T cell responses to AZD1222 COVID-19 vaccine. The assay was immunoSEQ multiplex PCR, and TCRdb's table has in-frame clones only and misses some. The sample contains about 69,000 clones, roughly 90% of which appear only once. Specimen: peripheral blood, collected on day 0 of AZD1222 vaccination. These TCRs come from an adult in good health.

The genes are TRBV3-1 (or the pseudogene TRBV3-2) and TRBJ1-2, with D tentatively TRBD1 (6 bases). The CDR3 is 14 residues long. Trimming left V 2 bases short and J 5 bases short, with 12 bases between. Germline V gene lookup returns CDR1 LGHDT and CDR2 YNNKEL (reference sequence). This chain's CDR3 is CASSQPSGAYGYTF. Written as DNA, the CDR3 is TGTGCCAGCAGCCAACCCTCAGGGGCTTATGGCTACACCTTC.

Of note for this clone: Other DNA sequences from this sample encode an identical CDR3 as well. The rearrangement joins TRBV10-1 to TRBJ2-2; TRBD1 matches at 7 bases. Trimming removed 6 bases from V and 2 bases from J; junction bases left unmatched: 3. CDR3 length: 14 residues. Germline values: CDR1 WNHNN, CDR2 SYGVQD (reference sequence). CDR3 nucleotides: TGCGCCAGCAGCCGGGACAGCAACACCGGGGAGCTGTTTTTT. Translation: CASSRDSNTGELFF.

This rearrangement joins TRBV20-1 to TRBJ1-6; no firm D call. Germline CDR1 DFQATT, CDR2 SNEGSKA (reference sequence). This CDR3 spans 11 amino acids. V lost 5 bases to trimming and J lost 7 bases, with 6 bases between them. The CDR3 DNA follows: TGCAGTGCTGGAGGGAATTCACCCCTCCACTTT. Translating gives CSAGGNSPLHF.

The chain couples TRBV19 to TRBJ1-1; 7 bases are shared with TRBD1. V lost 11 bases, J lost 1 base, and 13 bases stayed unmatched. From germline, CDR1 is LNHDA and CDR2 SQIVND (reference sequence). This CDR3 spans 15 amino acids. The CDR3 nucleotides read TGTGCCGCCCAGCTTAATGACAGGGCGAACACTGAAGCTTTCTTT. It is translated as CAAQLNDRANTEAFF.

Regarding this clone: Other nucleotide sequences from this sample produce the same CDR3. V usage is TRBV28 and J usage is TRBJ1-1; 7 nucleotides agree with TRBD1. From germline, CDR1 is MDHEN and CDR2 SYDVKM. The CDR3 covers 15 residues. V shed 6 bases and J 1 base; nucleotides not matched to a gene: 8. CDR3 sequence: CASSPQGMGNTEAFF. The CDR3 DNA follows: TGTGCCAGCAGCCCACAGGGGATGGGGAACACTGAAGCTTTCTTT.

The V gene is TRBV7-9, the J gene TRBJ1-5, with D unresolved. CDR1 is SEHNR, CDR2 FQNEAQ, per germline (reference sequence). Trimming stripped 3 bases from V and 5 bases from J, with 14 bases between. The CDR3 is 15 residues long. The CDR3 spells CASSLSPPWDQPQHF. The CDR3 DNA reads TGTGCCAGCAGCTTGTCCCCTCCCTGGGATCAGCCCCAGCATTTT.

The chain is built from TRBV28 and TRBJ1-1, with D tentatively TRBD1 (6 bases). This CDR3 has 13 amino acids. The V and J ends lost 6 bases and 4 bases respectively, with 12 bases between them. Germline V lookup: CDR1 MDHEN, CDR2 SYDVKM. CDR3 sequence (DNA): TGTGCCAGCAGCCCCGACAGGTCCACTGAAGCTTTCTTT. It codes for CASSPDRSTEAFF.

The rearrangement joins TRBV7-2 to TRBJ2-6; TRBD1 matches at 7 bases. The junction had 5 bases not matched to a gene; V was cut back by 6 bases and J by 0 bases. The germline CDR1 and CDR2 sequences are SGHTA and FQGNSA. The CDR3 covers 16 residues. The CDR3: CASSTTGFSGANVLTF. CDR3 nucleotide sequence: TGTGCCAGCAGTACGACAGGGTTCTCTGGGGCCAACGTCCTGACTTTC. Combining the CDR3 with reference TRBV7-2 and TRBJ2-6 gives the whole variable domain GAGVSQSPSNKVTEKGKDVELRCDPISGHTALYWYRQSLGQGLEFLIYFQGNSAPDKSGLPSDRFSAERTGGSVSTLTIQRTQQEDSAVYLCASSTTGFSGANVLTFGAGSRLTVL.

There are a few counts of this clone. This sequence joins TRBV30 and TRBJ1-6; possible D gene TRBD1, 5 bases. V was pared by 8 bases and J by 7 bases, with 15 bases between. CDR1 and CDR2 (germline): GTSNPN, SVGIG (reference sequence). The CDR3 extends over 13 amino acids. CDR3 sequence reads: CAVQDNSNSPLHF. In DNA form, the CDR3 reads TGTGCCGTCCAGGACAACTCGAATTCACCCCTCCACTTT.

The CDR3, as DNA: TGTGCCAGCAGTTACCGAGATCCGAGTGAAGCTTTCTTT. Protein sequence: CASSYRDPSEAFF. This chain links TRBV6-5 with TRBJ1-1; D gene uncertain. The CDR3 extends over 13 amino acids. Germline assignment: CDR1 MNHEY and CDR2 SVGAGI. V shed 2 bases and J shed 7 bases, with 11 bases lying between them.